One sample yielded the 31 T cell receptor beta chains listed below, sequenced in a study of blood T cell repertoires in COVID-19. The assay was immunoSEQ multiplex PCR, and TCRdb's table has in-frame clones only and misses some. The repertoire includes some 220,000 clones, 84% of them detected once, and 15% to 20% sits in the top ten. Material: peripheral blood. The source is an elderly woman with active or convalescent COVID-19.

The table lists this clone with a few counts. V gene TRBV2 combines with J gene TRBJ1-3; D is unclear. CDR1 SNHLY and CDR2 FYNNEI come from the germline V gene. The CDR3 is 15 residues long. V was shortened by 1 base and J by 0 bases, with 7 bases between the two germline ends. CDR3 region: CASSEDTLSGNTIYF. The DNA of the CDR3 is TGTGCCAGCAGTGAAGACACCCTCTCTGGAAACACCATATATTTT. Full variable domain (rest looked up from reference TRBV2 and TRBJ1-3): EPEVTQTPSHQVTQMGQEVILRCVPISNHLYFYWYRQILGQKVEFLVSFYNNEISEKSEIFDDQFSVERPDGSNFTLKIRSTKLEDSAMYFCASSEDTLSGNTIYFGEGSWLTVV.

The CDR3 DNA is TGTGCCAGCAGTTTAACCCCGGGACAGGGTACCTCACCCCTCCACTTT. Protein sequence: CASSLTPGQGTSPLHF. The genes are TRBV28 and TRBJ1-6, with 9 bases identical to TRBD1. The CDR3 is 16 residues long. V lost 2 bases, J lost 10 bases, and 9 bases stayed unmatched. Germline CDR1 MDHEN, CDR2 SYDVKM.

V gene TRBV20-1 combines with J gene TRBJ2-1; no firm D call. The V end was cut by 0 bases, the J end by 8 bases, with 5 bases between. Germline V gene data show CDR1 as DFQATT and CDR2 as SNEGSKA (reference sequence). The CDR3 extends over 11 amino acids. The CDR3 nucleotides read TGCAGTGCTAGAGATTTAGATGAGCAGTTCTTC. Translated: CSARDLDEQFF.

This chain uses TRBV5-1 with TRBJ1-2; 12 bases match TRBD1. CDR3 length equals 15 residues. With 8 bases clipped from V and 4 bases from J, the junction kept 9 bases outside the gene matches. Per the germline V gene, CDR1 is SGHRS and CDR2 is YFSETQ. The CDR3 coding sequence is TGCGCCAGTACCGCCGGGACAGGGGGCGGCTATGGCTACACCTTC. It translates to CASTAGTGGGYGYTF.

There are a few counts of this clone. The rearrangement uses TRBV2 and TRBJ2-7; 9 bases fit TRBD1. CDR1 is SNHLY and CDR2 is FYNNEI in the germline V gene. CDR3 length: 13 amino acids. The V segment lost 7 bases and the J segment 2 bases; nucleotides outside the gene matches: 3. DNA for the CDR3: TGTGCCAGCACCCGACAGGGGGCCTACGAGCAGTACTTC. Its translation is CASTRQGAYEQYF.

The chain links TRBV9 to TRBJ2-1; 12 positions agree with TRBD2. After removal of 4 bases from V and 8 bases from J, the junction contained 10 bases not matched to a gene. The CDR3 loop spans 16 amino acids. Germline CDR1 SGDLS, CDR2 YYNGEE. The CDR3 nucleotides read TGTGCCAGCAGCCACACTAGCGGGAGGCCCGTGGATGAGCAGTTCTTC. It specifies CASSHTSGRPVDEQFF.

The V gene is TRBV11-3, the J gene TRBJ2-1, with 14 bases identical to TRBD2. V was pared by 9 bases and J by 9 bases, with 16 bases of the junction left unmatched. Looked up from germline, CDR1 is SGHNT and CDR2 is YENEEA. This CDR3 is 17 amino acids long. Written as DNA, the CDR3 is TGTGCCAGTGCCCGACAAATGACTAGCGGGGGGGCCTTTGAGCAGTTCTTC. This codes for CASARQMTSGGAFEQFF.

This clone showed up just a few times. This chain's CDR3 is CASSIAGGNNEQFF. DNA for the CDR3: TGCGCCAGCTCAATAGCGGGGGGGAACAATGAGCAGTTCTTC. V and J are TRBV5-1 and TRBJ2-1; 11 nucleotides agree with TRBD2. V shed 7 bases, J shed 5 bases, and the junction held 5 bases outside the gene matches. The CDR3 has 14 amino acids. Germline V CDR1 and CDR2: SGHRS, YFSETQ.

The rearrangement links TRBV10-2 to TRBJ2-2, with 7 bases lining up with TRBD2. The trim removed 4 bases at V and 4 bases at J, leaving 9 bases unmatched. Germline assignment: CDR1 WSHSY and CDR2 SAAADI. This CDR3 has 16 amino acids. CDR3 in amino acids: CASSGHLGRGTGELFF. For the CDR3, the DNA is TGCGCCAGCAGTGGCCACCTGGGGAGGGGCACCGGGGAGCTGTTTTTT.

The chain couples TRBV7-3 to TRBJ1-1, with 9 positions matching TRBD1. Germline V CDR1 and CDR2: SGHTA, FQGTGA. This CDR3 spans 16 amino acids. V gave up 5 bases and J gave up 1 base; unmatched junction bases: 8. Here the CDR3 reads CASSLTSDRGNTEAFF. CDR3 in DNA: TGTGCCAGCAGCCTCACGTCGGACAGGGGGAACACTGAAGCTTTCTTT.

This chain joins TRBV9 and TRBJ1-2; D might be TRBD1 (6 bases). Per germline, CDR1 SGDLS and CDR2 YYNGEE. V lost 2 bases, J lost 8 bases, and 16 bases lay in between. The CDR3 is made up of 14 amino acids. The CDR3 sequence: CASSVPPQGGGYTF. CDR3 in DNA: TGTGCCAGCAGCGTCCCTCCACAGGGCGGAGGCTACACCTTC.

V usage is TRBV28 and J usage is TRBJ2-5; possible D gene TRBD1, 6 bases. The CDR3 length is 16 residues. The germline V gene encodes CDR1 MDHEN and CDR2 SYDVKM. The V end was cut by 6 bases, the J end by 0 bases, with 17 bases between. The CDR3 reads CASSLKQGWYQETQYF. CDR3 coding DNA: TGTGCCAGCAGCCTTAAACAGGGCTGGTACCAAGAGACCCAGTACTTC. The full variable domain, completed using reference TRBV28 and TRBJ2-5, is DVKVTQSSRYLVKRTGEKVFLECVQDMDHENMFWYRQDPGLGLRLIYFSYDVKMKEKGDIPEGYSVSREKKERFSLILESASTNQTSMYLCASSLKQGWYQETQYFGPGTRLLVL.

The V gene is TRBV4-1, the J gene TRBJ1-2; D not resolved. Germline V gene sequence: CDR1 MGHRA, CDR2 YSYEKL. This CDR3 has 15 residues. V shed 0 bases and J shed 0 bases, with 8 bases lying between them. The CDR3 here is CASSQEQVANYGYTF. CDR3 nucleotide sequence: TGCGCCAGCAGCCAAGAGCAGGTTGCTAACTATGGCTACACCTTC.

The DNA of the CDR3 is TGTGCCATCAGGAGACAGGGGGAGAACACTGAAGCTTTCTTT. This gives the protein CAIRRQGENTEAFF. This rearrangement joins TRBV10-3 to TRBJ1-1, with 9 bases aligning to TRBD1. The V gene's germline CDR1 is ENHRY and CDR2 SYGVKD. V shed 6 bases, J shed 1 base, and the junction held 3 bases outside the gene matches. The CDR3 has 14 residues.

The chain uses TRBV7-9 and TRBJ1-2; 8 bases fit TRBD1. Trimming took 5 bases from V and 5 from J; bases not matched to a gene: 7. CDR3 length equals 14 residues. Germline lookup yields CDR1 SEHNR and CDR2 FQNEAQ (reference sequence). The CDR3 protein is CASSRRRQGYGYTF. The CDR3 coding sequence is TGTGCCAGCAGCCGCAGAAGACAGGGGTATGGCTACACCTTC.

The rearrangement uses TRBV5-8 and TRBJ1-2; 7 nucleotides align to TRBD1. This CDR3 contains 13 residues. CDR1 is SGHTS and CDR2 is YDEGEE in the germline V gene. Trimming removed 3 bases from V and 3 bases from J; junction bases left unmatched: 2. CDR3 nucleotides: TGTGCCAGCAGCTGGACAGGAGACTATGGCTACACCTTC. It yields the protein CASSWTGDYGYTF.

The count of this clone is one. The V and J genes are TRBV6-2 or TRBV6-3 and TRBJ1-2; TRBD1 aligns across 9 bases. V shed 6 bases, J shed 8 bases, and the junction held 25 bases outside the gene matches. The CDR3 runs to 19 residues. From germline, CDR1 is MNHEY and CDR2 SVGEGT. CDR3 DNA: TGTGCCAGCAGCCCCCTTAATTCGGGACAGGGCCCCCGAGTTCGAGGCTACACCTTC. Protein product: CASSPLNSGQGPRVRGYTF.

The chain uses TRBV5-1 and TRBJ2-7, with 7 bases that match TRBD2. The CDR3 consists of 14 residues. Germline V gene data show CDR1 as SGHRS and CDR2 as YFSETQ. V lost 4 bases to trimming and J lost 1 base; unmatched junction nucleotides: 5. Written as DNA, the CDR3 is TGCGCCAGCAGCCGGGGGGACCAGTCCTACGAGCAGTACTTC. Translated, it gives CASSRGDQSYEQYF. Supplemented by reference TRBV5-1 and TRBJ2-7, the full variable domain reads KAGVTQTPRYLIKTRGQQVTLSCSPISGHRSVSWYQQTPGQGLQFLFEYFSETQRNKGNFPGRFSGRQFSNSRSEMNVSTLELGDSALYLCASSRGDQSYEQYFGPGTRLTVT.

The chain recombines TRBV25-1 with TRBJ1-1, with D possibly being TRBD1 (5 bases). Deletions cut 3 bases from V and 4 bases from J, with 15 bases between. The germline V gene has CDR1 MGHDK and CDR2 SYGVNS. The CDR3 extends over 15 amino acids. DNA of the CDR3: TGTGCCAGCAGTGACCCAAGTACGGGGGGCACTGAAGCTTTCTTT. Residues: CASSDPSTGGTEAFF.

The chain carries TRBV9 and TRBJ2-3; a weak D match, TRBD2 (5 bases). Germline lookup yields CDR1 SGDLS and CDR2 YYNGEE. V was pared by 1 base and J by 4 bases, with 13 bases between. The CDR3 totals 15 residues. CDR3 nucleotides: TGTGCCAGCAGCGTAAGAGCTAGCCATTCAGATACGCAGTATTTT. Encoded protein: CASSVRASHSDTQYF. The whole variable domain, remainder taken from reference TRBV9 and TRBJ2-3, is DSGVTQTPKHLITATGQRVTLRCSPRSGDLSVYWYQQSLDQGLQFLIQYYNGEERAKGNILERFSAQQFPDLHSELNLSSLELGDSALYFCASSVRASHSDTQYFGPGTRLTVL.

This clone was detected only once. In the same sample, other DNA sequences code for this CDR3. The gene calls are TRBV9 and TRBJ2-7; 7 bases fit TRBD1. Germline V gene data show CDR1 as SGDLS and CDR2 as YYNGEE. This CDR3 is 13 amino acids long. The trim removed 0 bases at V and 6 bases at J, leaving 3 bases unmatched. Here the CDR3 reads CASSVGGGGEQYF. CDR3 DNA: TGTGCCAGCAGCGTAGGAGGGGGCGGCGAGCAGTACTTC.

The CDR3 reads CASSENYQSHGYTF. CDR3 DNA: TGTGCCAGCAGTGAAAACTACCAAAGTCATGGCTACACCTTC. The rearrangement uses TRBV2 and TRBJ1-2; no definite D call. Deletions cut 2 bases from V and 6 bases from J, with 13 bases between. CDR1 is SNHLY, CDR2 FYNNEI, per germline. This CDR3 spans 14 amino acids.

The CDR3 DNA sequence: TGCAGCGCTCGGACAGGGCTGACCTATGGCTACACCTTC. Residues: CSARTGLTYGYTF. The chain couples TRBV29-1 to TRBJ1-2, with 8 bases matching TRBD1. The CDR3 is 13 residues long. V was clipped by 7 bases and J by 4 bases; unmatched bases: 8. Germline V gives CDR1 SQVTM, CDR2 ANQGSEA.

This chain joins TRBV18 and TRBJ1-2, with TRBD1 as a possible D gene (5 bases). The V end lost 3 bases, the J end lost 2 bases, and 10 bases lay between the germline ends. Germline V gene lookup returns CDR1 KGHSH and CDR2 LQKENI. The length of the CDR3 is 14 residues. The CDR3 nucleotides read TGTGCCAGCTCACCTGGGGGGACCAACTATGGCTACACCTTC. Translating it yields CASSPGGTNYGYTF.

In this sample, this clone turned up a few times. This chain connects TRBV12-3 or TRBV12-4 to TRBJ1-5; no clear D. Trimming took off 0 bases at V and 5 bases at J, with 5 bases between the two ends. This CDR3 is built from 13 residues. The CDR3 loop reads CASSLAQDQPQHF. In DNA, the CDR3 is TGTGCCAGCAGTTTAGCGCAGGATCAGCCCCAGCATTTT.

The chain employs TRBV19 and TRBJ1-4; 11 positions match TRBD1. V trimming: 5 bases; J trimming: 3 bases; junction bases outside the gene matches: 8. In germline, CDR1 is LNHDA, CDR2 SQIVND (reference sequence). The CDR3 covers 17 residues. Written as DNA, the CDR3 is TGTGCCAGTAGTCCCACGGACAGGGGGCTGTCTAATGAAAAACTGTTTTTT. It codes for CASSPTDRGLSNEKLFF. The variable domain in full, with the rest retrieved from reference TRBV19 and TRBJ1-4, is DGGITQSPKYLFRKEGQNVTLSCEQNLNHDAMYWYRQDPGQGLRLIYYSQIVNDFQKGDIAEGYSVSREKKESFPLTVTSAQKNPTAFYLCASSPTDRGLSNEKLFFGSGTQLSVL.

This chain joins TRBV5-4 and TRBJ1-4; 10 bases match TRBD1. The V segment lost 3 bases and the J segment 8 bases; nucleotides outside the gene matches: 16. Germline assignment: CDR1 SGHNT and CDR2 YYREEE (reference sequence). The length of the CDR3 is 18 residues. DNA for the CDR3: TGTGCCAGCAGCTATAGAGAAGAGACAGGGGGCAGAGTGGAAAAACTGTTTTTT. Amino acid sequence: CASSYREETGGRVEKLFF.

The chain carries TRBV30 and TRBJ2-2; 8 positions agree with TRBD2. From germline, CDR1 is GTSNPN and CDR2 SVGIG (reference sequence). CDR3 length equals 17 residues. J gave up 3 bases and V 0 bases, and 9 bases lay outside the gene matches. The CDR3 reads CAWSVGAGAVYTGELFF. The CDR3 DNA reads as TGTGCCTGGAGTGTAGGAGCGGGAGCTGTGTACACCGGGGAGCTGTTTTTT.

The chain couples TRBV5-4 to TRBJ2-7; TRBD1 aligns across 8 bases. The germline V gene encodes CDR1 SGHNT and CDR2 YYREEE (reference sequence). V trimming: 9 bases; J trimming: 5 bases; junction bases outside the gene matches: 13. This CDR3 spans 14 amino acids. CDR3 residues: CATTRRTGIDEQYF. The CDR3 region has the DNA TGTGCCACTACGAGACGGACAGGGATAGACGAGCAGTACTTC.

The genes are TRBV5-4 and TRBJ2-1, with no clear D. Germline V lookup: CDR1 SGHNT, CDR2 YYREEE (reference sequence). The CDR3 length is 12 residues. Trimming stripped 0 bases from V and 6 bases from J, with 4 bases between. The CDR3 here is CASSLDSNEQFF. CDR3 nucleotides: TGTGCCAGCAGCTTGGATAGCAATGAGCAGTTCTTC.

This clone has only one observation. V gene TRBV6-1 combines with J gene TRBJ2-7, with TRBD1 matching 9 bases. V shed 3 bases and J 5 bases; nucleotides not matched to a gene: 11. This CDR3 has 16 amino acids. The germline V gene has CDR1 MNHNS and CDR2 SASEGT. CDR3 protein: CASSDRSGTGSHEQYF. CDR3 sequence (DNA): TGTGCCAGCAGTGATAGGTCCGGGACAGGGTCCCACGAGCAGTACTTC.